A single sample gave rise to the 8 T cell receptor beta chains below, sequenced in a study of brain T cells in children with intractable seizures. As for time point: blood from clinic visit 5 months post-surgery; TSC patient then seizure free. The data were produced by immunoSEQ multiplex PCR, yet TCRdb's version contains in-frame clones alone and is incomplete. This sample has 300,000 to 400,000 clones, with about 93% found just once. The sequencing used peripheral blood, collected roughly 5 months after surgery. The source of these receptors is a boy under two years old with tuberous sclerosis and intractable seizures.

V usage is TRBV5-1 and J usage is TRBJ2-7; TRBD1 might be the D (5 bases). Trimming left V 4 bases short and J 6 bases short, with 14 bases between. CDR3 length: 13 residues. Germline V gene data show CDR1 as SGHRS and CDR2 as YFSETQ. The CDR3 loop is CASSLGLRIEQYF. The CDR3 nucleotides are TGCGCCAGCAGCCTGGGGCTCCGAATCGAGCAGTACTTC.

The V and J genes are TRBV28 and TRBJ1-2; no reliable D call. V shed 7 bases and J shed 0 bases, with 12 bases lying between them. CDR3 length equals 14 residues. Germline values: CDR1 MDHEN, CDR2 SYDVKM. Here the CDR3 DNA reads TGTGCCAGCACCGACGACGGCACTAACTATGGCTACACCTTC. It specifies CASTDDGTNYGYTF.

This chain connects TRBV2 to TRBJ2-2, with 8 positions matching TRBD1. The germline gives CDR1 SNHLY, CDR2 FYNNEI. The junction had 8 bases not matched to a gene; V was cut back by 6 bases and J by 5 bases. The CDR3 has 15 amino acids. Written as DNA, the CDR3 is TGTGCCAGCAGACGCGAAACAGGGGGAACCGGGGAGCTGTTTTTT. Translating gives CASRRETGGTGELFF. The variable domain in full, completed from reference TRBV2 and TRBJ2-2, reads EPEVTQTPSHQVTQMGQEVILRCVPISNHLYFYWYRQILGQKVEFLVSFYNNEISEKSEIFDDQFSVERPDGSNFTLKIRSTKLEDSAMYFCASRRETGGTGELFFGEGSRLTVL.

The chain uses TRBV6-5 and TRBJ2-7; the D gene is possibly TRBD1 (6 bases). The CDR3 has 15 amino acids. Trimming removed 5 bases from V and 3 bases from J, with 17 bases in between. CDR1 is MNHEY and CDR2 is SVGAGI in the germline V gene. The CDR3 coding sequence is TGTGCCAGCAGTCTATTTCCGGGACAAAGCTACGAGCAGTACTTC. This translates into CASSLFPGQSYEQYF.

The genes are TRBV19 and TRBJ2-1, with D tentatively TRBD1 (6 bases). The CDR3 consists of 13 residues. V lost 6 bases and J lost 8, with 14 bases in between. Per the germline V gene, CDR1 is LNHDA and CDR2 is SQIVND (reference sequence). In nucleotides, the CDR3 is TGTGCCAGTAGACCCCAGGGGCAGTATGAGCAGTTCTTC. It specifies CASRPQGQYEQFF.

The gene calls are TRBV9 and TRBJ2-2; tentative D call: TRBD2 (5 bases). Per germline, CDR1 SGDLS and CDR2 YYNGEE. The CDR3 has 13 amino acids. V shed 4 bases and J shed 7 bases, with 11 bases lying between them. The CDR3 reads CASSFRSGGELFF. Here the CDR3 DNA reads TGTGCCAGCAGCTTTAGGAGCGGCGGGGAGCTGTTTTTT.

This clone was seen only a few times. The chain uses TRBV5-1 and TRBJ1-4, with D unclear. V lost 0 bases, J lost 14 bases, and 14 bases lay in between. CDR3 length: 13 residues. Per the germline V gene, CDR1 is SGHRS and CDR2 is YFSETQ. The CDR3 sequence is CASSLEGRPWLFF. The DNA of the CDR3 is TGCGCCAGCAGCTTGGAGGGCCGACCTTGGCTGTTTTTT.

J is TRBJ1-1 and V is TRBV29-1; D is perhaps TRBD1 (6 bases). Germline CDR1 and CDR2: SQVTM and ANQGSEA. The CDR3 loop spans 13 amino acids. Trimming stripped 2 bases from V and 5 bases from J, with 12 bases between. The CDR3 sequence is CSVELRDNTEAFF. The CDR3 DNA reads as TGCAGCGTTGAACTTCGGGACAATACTGAAGCTTTCTTT.